This T cell receptor beta chain stems from a study of Ad26.COV2.S vaccination and SARS-CoV-2 variants. Sequencing used immunoSEQ multiplex PCR; TCRdb keeps in-frame clones, though not all of them. The profile shows fewer than 500,000 clones, approximately 90% of them singletons. Specified treatment: about 20 received Ad26.COV2.S at low or high dose, single or two shots; several received placebo; per-sample allocation not given. On day 63 after the first injection, vaccine and placebo recipients gave samples. Deletions cut 5 bases from V and 0 bases from J, with 14 bases between. The CDR3 spans 16 residues. Germline V gene sequence: CDR1 SGHVS, CDR2 FNYEAQ.

The starting material was peripheral blood, obtained in a trial of Ad26.COV2.S vaccine versus placebo. This clonotype originated in a person between 18 and 65 years old who received the Ad26.COV2.S COVID-19 vaccine or a placebo. The chain has TRBV7-6 and TRBJ1-3; D unclear. Written as DNA, the CDR3 is TGTGCCAGCAGCCTCGGACGAACGAGCTCTGGAAACACCATATATTTT. This sequence encodes CASSLGRTSSGNTIYF.